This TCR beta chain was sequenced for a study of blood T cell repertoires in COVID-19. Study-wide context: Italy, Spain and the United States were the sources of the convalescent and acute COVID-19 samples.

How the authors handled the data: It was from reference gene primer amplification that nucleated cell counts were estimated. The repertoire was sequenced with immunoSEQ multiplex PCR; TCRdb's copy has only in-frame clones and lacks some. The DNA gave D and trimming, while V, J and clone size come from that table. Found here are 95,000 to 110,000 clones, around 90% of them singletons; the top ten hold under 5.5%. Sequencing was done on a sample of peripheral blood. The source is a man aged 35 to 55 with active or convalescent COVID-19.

The CDR3 DNA sequence: TGTGCCAGCAGCTGGGGCAGGGGCAGGAATCATTCACCCCTCCACTTT. Its protein is CASSWGRGRNHSPLHF. The chain couples TRBV7-2 to TRBJ1-6; D is perhaps TRBD1 (6 bases). This CDR3 spans 16 amino acids. Germline CDR1 SGHTA, CDR2 FQGNSA. V was pared by 4 bases and J by 8 bases, with 18 bases between.